This T cell receptor (beta chain) was sequenced in a study of cytomegalovirus exposure and HLA in healthy donors. This CDR3 has 16 residues. Germline-derived CDR1 and CDR2 are SGHNT and YENEEA. Germline trimming cut 1 base from V and 2 bases from J; bases unmatched to any gene: 7. In the PCR, 60 Vbeta and 13 Jbeta primers were used. The method was immunoSEQ multiplex PCR; TCRdb's version includes in-frame clones alone and lacks a portion of them. The data show about 110,000 clones, with 67% seen just once and roughly 8.3% held by the top ten. The TCR was taken from a man aged 18 to 30 in good health and CMV-seropositive. The sample was PBMCs. The V gene is TRBV11-3, the J gene TRBJ1-2; 7 bases agree with TRBD1. CDR3 nucleotides: TGTGCCAGCAGCTTAGTCCCCTTGACAGGGAACTATGGCTACACCTTC. Protein: CASSLVPLTGNYGYTF.